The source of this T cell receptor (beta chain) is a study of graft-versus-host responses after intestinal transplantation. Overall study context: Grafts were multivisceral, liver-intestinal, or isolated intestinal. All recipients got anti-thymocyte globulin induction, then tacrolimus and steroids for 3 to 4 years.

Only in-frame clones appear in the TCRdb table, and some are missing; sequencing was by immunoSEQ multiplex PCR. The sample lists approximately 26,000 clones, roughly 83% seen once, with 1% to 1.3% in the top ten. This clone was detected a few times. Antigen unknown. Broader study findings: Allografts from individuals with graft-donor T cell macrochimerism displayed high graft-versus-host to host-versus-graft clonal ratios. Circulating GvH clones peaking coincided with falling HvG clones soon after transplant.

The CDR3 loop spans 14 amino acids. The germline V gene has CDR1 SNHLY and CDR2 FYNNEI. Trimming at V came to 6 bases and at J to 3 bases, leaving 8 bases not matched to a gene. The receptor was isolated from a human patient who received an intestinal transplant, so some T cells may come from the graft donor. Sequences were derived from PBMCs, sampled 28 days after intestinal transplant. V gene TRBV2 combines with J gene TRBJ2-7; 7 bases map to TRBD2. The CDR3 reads CASSRRGEGYEQYF. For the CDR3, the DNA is TGTGCCAGCAGCCGCCGGGGGGAGGGCTACGAGCAGTACTTC.